These 23 T cell receptor beta chains were all obtained from the same sample, sequenced in a study of metastatic and nonmetastatic thyroid tumors. MiXCR was used by TCRdb to re-call the PCR reads. The top ten hold around 22% of the sample, which has roughly 58,000 clones, more than 3.5% seen once. No treatment had been given to any patient before thyroid surgery. The sequenced material came from blood. The receptors derive from a female donor with papillary thyroid cancer or a benign thyroid nodule (not recorded which). Some clones in this sample may be carry-over from other donors' samples.

Many counts were recorded for this clone. This sequence joins TRBV3-1 and TRBJ2-1; either TRBD1 or TRBD2 may supply D (5 bases each). The CDR3 loop spans 16 amino acids. The germline V gene encodes CDR1 LGHDT and CDR2 YNNKEL (reference sequence). Trimming removed 0 bases from V and 2 bases from J, with 11 bases in between. CDR3 region: CASSQEGVGAYNEQFF. DNA of the CDR3: TGTGCCAGCAGCCAAGAGGGGGTGGGGGCCTACAATGAGCAGTTCTTC.

J is TRBJ1-2 and V is TRBV5-1, with D possibly TRBD1 on 5 matching bases. The CDR3 has 13 residues. CDR1 and CDR2 from the germline V gene are SGHRS and YFSETQ. Between the trimmed V and J ends, which lost 0 bases and 6 bases, there was a span of 9 bases. CDR3 sequence: CASSLGQGDGYTF. CDR3 nucleotide sequence: TGCGCCAGCAGCTTGGGTCAGGGCGATGGCTACACCTTC.

This clone has a count of ten or more. It may be a read error: a sequence one base away is much more abundant. The V gene is TRBV28, the J gene TRBJ2-7; possibly TRBD2 for D (6 bases). CDR3 length: 16 amino acids. The germline V gene encodes CDR1 MDHEN and CDR2 SYDVKM. V was pared by 4 bases and J by 3 bases, with 19 bases between. The CDR3 loop reads CASSSDGRGLRYEQYF. CDR3 coding DNA: TGTGCCAGCAGTTCCGACGGAAGGGGACTTCGCTACGAGCAGTACTTC.

In this sample, this clone turned up many times. Written as DNA, the CDR3 is TGTGCCAGCATGGGTCAGCGGAGTTCCTACGAGCAGTACTTC. Its protein is CASMGQRSSYEQYF. The chain employs TRBV2 and TRBJ2-7, with D maybe TRBD2 (5 bases). The germline V gene has CDR1 SNHLY and CDR2 FYNNEI. The CDR3 loop spans 14 amino acids. Trimming left V 7 bases short and J 1 base short, with 14 bases between.

On this clone itself: One base away lies a much larger clone, so this may be a sequencing read error. The chain has TRBV29-1 and TRBJ2-5; 13 nucleotides agree with TRBD2. This CDR3 is 16 amino acids long. CDR1 is SQVTM, CDR2 ANQGSEA, per germline. Losses at the gene ends were 4 bases for V and 4 bases for J; bases not matched to a gene: 9. This CDR3 reads CSVGTSGRLGRETQYF. The CDR3 coding sequence is TGCAGCGTTGGGACTAGCGGGAGATTGGGTAGAGAGACCCAGTACTTC.

Worth noting for this clone: This may be a read error, as it is one base from a much larger clone. The V and J genes are TRBV7-2 and TRBJ2-1, with 7 bases lining up with TRBD2. This CDR3 has 15 amino acids. The germline gives CDR1 SGHTA, CDR2 FQGNSA. V lost 3 bases and J lost 10; bases outside the gene matches: 12. CDR3 DNA: TGTGCCAGCAGCTTCACTAGCGTAATTGGCGAGGAGCAGTTCTTC. Translation gives CASSFTSVIGEEQFF.

This clone was found many times. The chain carries TRBV9 and TRBJ2-6; D is uncertain. This CDR3 has 13 residues. Trimming took off 6 bases at V and 2 bases at J, with 6 bases between the two ends. From germline, CDR1 is SGDLS and CDR2 YYNGEE. The CDR3 sequence is CASTRAGANVLTF. As DNA, the CDR3 is TGTGCCAGCACTAGGGCTGGGGCCAACGTCCTGACTTTC.

This clone was seen many times. This chain uses TRBV16 with TRBJ2-2, with 7 bases lining up with TRBD1. J gave up 5 bases and V 5 bases, and 5 bases lay outside the gene matches. This CDR3 region has 14 residues. Germline V gives CDR1 KGHSY, CDR2 FQNENV. CDR3 coding DNA: TGTGCCAGCAGCTATACAGGGGTGACCGGGGAGCTGTTTTTT. This gives the protein CASSYTGVTGELFF.

This clone came up many times. The chain combines TRBV6-1 with TRBJ2-7, with 11 bases matching TRBD2. This CDR3 is 15 amino acids long. Germline V lookup: CDR1 MNHNS, CDR2 SASEGT. Trimming took 5 bases from V and 2 from J; bases not matched to a gene: 5. CDR3 nucleotide sequence: TGTGCCAGCAGTCGGACTAGCGGGCCTGCCTACGAGCAGTACTTC. It specifies CASSRTSGPAYEQYF.

The gene calls are TRBV6-1 and TRBJ2-3; D uncertain. With 2 bases removed from V and 2 bases from J, the gap between germline ends came to 11 bases. Germline CDR1 is MNHNS and CDR2 is SASEGT. The CDR3 loop spans 15 amino acids. For the CDR3, the DNA is TGTGCCAGCAGTGAATACGGGTATCTCACAGATACGCAGTATTTT. Translation gives CASSEYGYLTDTQYF.

This clone appeared a few times. The junction shows a germline mismatch at one end, possibly a read error. The chain combines TRBV28 with TRBJ2-2, with 7 bases that match TRBD1. This CDR3 spans 16 amino acids. Germline CDR1 is MDHEN and CDR2 is SYDVKM. CDR3 in amino acids: CASARGMTGTTRELFF. The CDR3 DNA is TGTGCCAGCGCTCGAGGAATGACAGGGACCACCAGGGAGCTGTTTTTT.

This clone has ten or more counts. This rearrangement joins TRBV3-1 to TRBJ2-2, with D hard to call. The CDR3 length is 13 residues. Deletions cut 4 bases from V and 4 bases from J, with 7 bases between. CDR1 is LGHDT, CDR2 YNNKEL, per germline (reference sequence). As DNA, the CDR3 is TGTGCCAGCAGCCGCTCAGTCACCGGGGAGCTGTTTTTT. It specifies CASSRSVTGELFF.

This clone has at least ten counts. V is TRBV5-4 and J is TRBJ2-7; the D is unclear. CDR3 length: 12 amino acids. V lost 1 base and J 6 bases, leaving 8 bases between the germline ends. Germline CDR1 and CDR2: SGHNT and YYREEE (reference sequence). This CDR3 reads CASSLIPSEQYF. The CDR3 nucleotides read TGTGCCAGCAGCTTGATCCCCAGCGAGCAGTACTTC.

This clone was detected many times. V and J are TRBV7-9 and TRBJ2-1; D gene uncertain. CDR1 and CDR2 (germline): SEHNR, FQNEAQ (reference sequence). The ends were cut back, 3 bases at V and 10 bases at J, with 10 bases in the middle. This CDR3 is 12 amino acids long. CDR3 DNA: TGTGCCAGCAGCTTTGGTCCCTCGGAGCAGTTCTTC. Translated: CASSFGPSEQFF.

This clone has a count of ten or more. The chain is built from TRBV28 and TRBJ1-1; D remains ambiguous. The CDR3 totals 12 residues. CDR1 MDHEN and CDR2 SYDVKM come from the germline V gene. V lost 3 bases to trimming and J lost 4 bases, with 6 bases between them. The CDR3 sequence is CASSLRFTEAFF. DNA for the CDR3: TGTGCCAGCAGTTTGAGGTTCACTGAAGCTTTCTTT.

This clone was counted ten times or more. The V and J genes are TRBV11-2 and TRBJ2-1; TRBD2 is a possible D gene (5 bases). CDR1 is SGHAT, CDR2 FQNNGV, per germline. V shed 0 bases and J shed 7 bases, with 13 bases lying between them. The CDR3 totals 15 residues. This CDR3 is CASSLDTALGNEQFF. The DNA of the CDR3 is TGTGCCAGCAGCTTAGATACAGCACTAGGGAATGAGCAGTTCTTC.

About this clone: A much larger clone lies a single base off, so this may be a read error. Other DNA sequences in the sample encode the same CDR3. The J gene is TRBJ2-3, the V gene TRBV19; 9 nucleotides align to TRBD2. The CDR3 runs 17 residues. Germline CDR1 LNHDA, CDR2 SQIVND (reference sequence). Written as DNA, the CDR3 is TGCGCCAGTAAAGCGCTAGCGGGACCAATTAGCACAGATACGCAGTATTTT. It is translated as CASKALAGPISTDTQYF.

This clone was seen at least ten times. This CDR3 is also generated by other DNA sequences in the sample. This sequence joins TRBV4-1 and TRBJ2-7; 9 bases are a match to TRBD1. Per the germline V gene, CDR1 is MGHRA and CDR2 is YSYEKL. V gave up 1 base and J gave up 0 bases; unmatched junction bases: 7. The CDR3 has 17 amino acids. The CDR3 region has the DNA TGCGCCAGCAGCCAAGTCCCGGGACAGGGCCTCTCCTACGAGCAGTACTTC. Protein sequence: CASSQVPGQGLSYEQYF.

This clone was recorded many times. The gene calls are TRBV24-1 and TRBJ2-2, with 13 bases that match TRBD2. Germline V gene data show CDR1 as KGHDR and CDR2 as SFDVKD. There are 18 residues in the CDR3. Germline trimming cut 4 bases from V and 5 bases from J; bases unmatched to any gene: 9. The CDR3 region is CATSEPTSGRARTGELFF. CDR3 in DNA: TGTGCCACCAGTGAGCCCACTAGCGGGAGGGCCCGAACCGGGGAGCTGTTTTTT.

This chain links TRBV6-2 or TRBV6-3 with TRBJ1-5; TRBD1 matches at 7 bases. CDR1 and CDR2 (germline): MNHEY, SVGEGT. Unmatched junction bases numbered 18, after V lost 5 bases and J lost 5 bases. CDR3 length: 18 amino acids. The CDR3: CASSHYPGQRRRYQPQHF. The CDR3 DNA reads as TGTGCCAGCAGTCACTACCCGGGACAGAGACGTCGATATCAGCCCCAGCATTTT.

This clone was recorded at least ten times. This chain uses TRBV24-1 with TRBJ2-1; 14 bases are shared with TRBD2. This CDR3 comprises 16 residues. Germline V gives CDR1 KGHDR, CDR2 SFDVKD. V trimming: 3 bases; J trimming: 4 bases; junction bases outside the gene matches: 1. The CDR3 sequence is CATSDRTSGRYNEQFF. Here the CDR3 DNA reads TGTGCCACCAGTGATCGGACTAGCGGGAGGTACAATGAGCAGTTCTTC.

This clone was seen ten or more times. The rearrangement joins TRBV20-1 to TRBJ1-2, with a weak D call TRBD1 (5 bases). The CDR3 covers 15 residues. V was pared by 3 bases and J by 3 bases, with 17 bases between. The germline gives CDR1 DFQATT, CDR2 SNEGSKA (reference sequence). The CDR3: CSASGVQGVDYGYTF. The CDR3 region has the DNA TGCAGTGCTAGCGGGGTCCAGGGTGTAGACTATGGCTACACCTTC.

The sample holds many counts of this clone. The chain uses TRBV29-1 and TRBJ2-5, with D maybe TRBD1 (6 bases). Germline CDR1 is SQVTM and CDR2 is ANQGSEA. This CDR3 contains 12 residues. With 7 bases removed from V and 5 bases from J, the gap between germline ends came to 14 bases. The CDR3, as DNA: TGCAGCGCCAACAGGGACGGGGAGACCCAGTACTTC. Protein product: CSANRDGETQYF.